The 19 T cell receptor beta chains below come from one sample, sequenced in a study of blood T cells in healthy people across ages. The second PCR ran roughly 6 to 11 cycles with a sample-barcoded 5' primer and J-beta primers. TCRdb itself ran the 5' RACE reads through MiXCR, one entry per CDR3 protein. The data contain 710,000 or so distinct CDR3 sequences, around a fifth of them seen just once; the ten biggest clones take up 22%. Sequencing was carried out using blood. These receptors originate from a man between 65 and 85 years old in good health.

The genes are TRBV10-3 and TRBJ2-3, with 10 bases matching TRBD2. Per the germline V gene, CDR1 is ENHRY and CDR2 is SYGVKD. The CDR3 consists of 16 residues. With V trimmed by 5 bases and J by 6 bases, 11 bases remained unmatched. CDR3 region: CAISYTSGANGDTQYF. The CDR3 DNA is TGTGCCATCAGTTATACTAGCGGGGCAAATGGGGATACGCAGTATTTT.

Comment on this clonotype: This may be a read error: a much more frequent sequence differs by one nucleotide. The CDR3 DNA sequence: TGCGCCAGCAGTGAGTCGACAGGGGGGGATCAGCCCCAGCATTTT. Encoded protein: CASSESTGGDQPQHF. This chain uses TRBV10-2 with TRBJ1-5, with 9 bases matching TRBD1. CDR1 and CDR2 (germline): WSHSY, SAAADI. The V segment lost 0 bases and the J segment 5 bases; nucleotides outside the gene matches: 2. This CDR3 is 15 amino acids long.

The genes are TRBV25-1 and TRBJ1-2; TRBD1 matches 8 bases. The CDR3 loop spans 13 amino acids. The germline V gene encodes CDR1 MGHDK and CDR2 SYGVNS. V gave up 6 bases and J gave up 9 bases; unmatched junction bases: 9. CDR3 DNA sequence: TGTGCCAGCAGCGACAGGGGCTTGGCTAGCTACACCTTC. Translation gives CASSDRGLASYTF.

The chain has TRBV7-8 and TRBJ2-1; D is ambiguous. This CDR3 comprises 13 residues. Germline V gene sequence: CDR1 SGHVS, CDR2 FQNEAQ. The V gene lost 5 bases and the J gene lost 5 bases, with 10 bases spanning the gap. The CDR3 DNA reads as TGTGCCAGCAGCCCCTGGGTGGACAATGAGCAGTTCTTC. Translating it yields CASSPWVDNEQFF.

Remarks on this clonotype: The junction and the germline gene differ at one end; a read error may be behind it. The chain joins TRBV7-2 to TRBJ2-5; perhaps TRBD2 as D (5 bases). The CDR3 spans 15 residues. Germline V gene lookup returns CDR1 SGHTA and CDR2 FQGNSA. In nucleotides, the CDR3 is TGTGCCAGCATCCCGAGGGTCGGGATCCAAGGGACCCAGTACTTC. As protein: CASIPRVGIQGTQYF.

This chain connects TRBV18 to TRBJ1-1, with unresolved D. The CDR3 is 14 amino acids. The ends were cut back, 2 bases at V and 4 bases at J, with 11 bases in the middle. Germline V gene lookup returns CDR1 KGHSH and CDR2 LQKENI. This CDR3 reads CASSPAPRVTEAFF. As DNA, the CDR3 is TGTGCCAGCTCACCAGCCCCGAGGGTCACTGAAGCTTTCTTT.

This clonotype was detected a few times. This chain links TRBV7-9 with TRBJ2-2; 8 bases match TRBD2. This CDR3 has 15 residues. With V trimmed by 5 bases and J by 6 bases, 8 bases remained unmatched. The germline V gene encodes CDR1 SEHNR and CDR2 FQNEAQ (reference sequence). The CDR3 reads CASSPGLGDSGELFF. In nucleotides, the CDR3 is TGTGCCAGCAGCCCGGGACTAGGGGACTCCGGGGAGCTGTTTTTT.

This clonotype came up once. The rearrangement joins TRBV27 to TRBJ2-7; 8 bases match TRBD2. There are 17 residues in the CDR3. V lost 0 bases to trimming and J lost 0 bases; unmatched junction nucleotides: 7. From germline, CDR1 is MNHEY and CDR2 SMNVEV (reference sequence). Written as DNA, the CDR3 is TGTGCCAGCAGTTTATCCCCGACTAGCGCGAGCTCCTACGAGCAGTACGTC. Its protein product is CASSLSPTSASSYEQYV.

The sample holds a few counts of this clonotype. The rearrangement links TRBV7-2 to TRBJ2-3; a possible D gene is TRBD2 (6 bases). The CDR3 is made up of 17 amino acids. V lost 2 bases and J lost 0, with 15 bases in between. Germline V CDR1 and CDR2: SGHTA, FQGNSA. The CDR3 nucleotides are TGTGCCAGCAGCTTACAAGGTAGCGGACTGAGCACAGATACGCAGTATTTT. Protein: CASSLQGSGLSTDTQYF.

This clonotype has just a few counts. The CDR3 sequence is CASSPLGYGYTF. In DNA form, the CDR3 reads TGTGCCAGCTCCCCTTTGGGCTATGGCTACACCTTC. The V gene is TRBV28, the J gene TRBJ1-2; D is unresolved. Germline V gene data show CDR1 as MDHEN and CDR2 as SYDVKM. This CDR3 has 12 residues. With 8 bases removed from V and 4 bases from J, the gap between germline ends came to 11 bases.

This clonotype was observed a handful of times. The rearrangement uses TRBV7-2 and TRBJ2-7; D call uncertain. The CDR3 runs 14 residues. The V gene's germline CDR1 is SGHTA and CDR2 FQGNSA. The V end was cut by 1 base, the J end by 3 bases, with 10 bases between. The CDR3 sequence is CASSLDSRYYEQYF. Written as DNA, the CDR3 is TGTGCCAGCAGCTTAGACAGCAGATACTACGAGCAGTACTTC.

A few counts support this clonotype. V is TRBV20-1 and J is TRBJ2-1; TRBD2 matches at 7 bases. Germline V gene lookup returns CDR1 DFQATT and CDR2 SNEGSKA (reference sequence). The CDR3 runs 13 residues. Trimming at V came to 6 bases and at J to 0 bases, leaving 2 bases not matched to a gene. The DNA for the CDR3 is TGCAGTGCAACTAGCGACTCCTACAATGAGCAGTTCTTC. This gives the protein CSATSDSYNEQFF.

This clonotype turned up a few times. The chain employs TRBV7-2 and TRBJ1-4; TRBD1 might be the D (5 bases). CDR1 is SGHTA and CDR2 is FQGNSA in the germline V gene. CDR3 length equals 16 residues. Trimming left V 1 base short and J 2 bases short, with 11 bases between. DNA of the CDR3: TGTGCCAGCAGCTTAGACCCAGGGTTTACTAATGAAAAACTGTTTTTT. This sequence encodes CASSLDPGFTNEKLFF.

The chain couples TRBV3-1 to TRBJ2-7, with 7 bases identical to TRBD1. V shed 4 bases and J 3 bases; nucleotides not matched to a gene: 3. CDR3 length: 13 residues. CDR1 LGHDT and CDR2 YNNKEL come from the germline V gene (reference sequence). DNA of the CDR3: TGTGCCAGCAGCCTAGGACAGGACTACGAGCAGTACTTC. Encoded protein: CASSLGQDYEQYF.

The sample holds a few counts of this clonotype. The chain uses TRBV9 and TRBJ2-3; 9 bases fit TRBD2. The CDR3 is 15 amino acids. V gave up 2 bases and J gave up 4 bases; unmatched junction bases: 5. CDR1 is SGDLS and CDR2 is YYNGEE in the germline V gene. The CDR3 reads CASSVGGGAADTQYF. The CDR3, as DNA: TGTGCCAGCAGCGTTGGCGGGGGGGCGGCAGATACGCAGTATTTT.

This chain uses TRBV29-1 with TRBJ2-1, with D unclear. Germline V lookup: CDR1 SQVTM, CDR2 ANQGSEA. The CDR3 is 11 residues long. Between the trimmed V and J ends, which lost 7 bases and 7 bases, there was a span of 11 bases. The CDR3 DNA sequence: TGCAGCGCCAAGGTAGCAAATGAGCAGTTCTTC. Translation gives CSAKVANEQFF.

This clonotype showed up just a few times. This chain links TRBV20-1 with TRBJ2-3; TRBD2 aligns across 11 bases. The CDR3 extends over 18 amino acids. The V and J ends lost 3 bases and 0 bases, in that order; junction bases with no gene match: 11. The V gene's germline CDR1 is DFQATT and CDR2 SNEGSKA (reference sequence). The CDR3 sequence: CSASWVSGGAISTDTQYF. CDR3 nucleotide sequence: TGCAGTGCTAGTTGGGTTAGCGGGGGGGCTATTAGCACAGATACGCAGTATTTT.

This clonotype was observed a handful of times. The genes are TRBV9 and TRBJ1-3; D might be TRBD1 (6 bases). V lost 0 bases and J lost 0, with 13 bases in between. The CDR3 loop spans 17 amino acids. Per germline, CDR1 SGDLS and CDR2 YYNGEE. CDR3 in amino acids: CASSVALQGFSGNTIYF. The CDR3 DNA sequence: TGTGCCAGCAGCGTAGCTCTACAGGGCTTCTCTGGAAACACCATATATTTT.

V and J are TRBV7-7 and TRBJ2-1, with D perhaps matching TRBD2 (5 bases). V shed 1 base and J shed 10 bases, with 11 bases lying between them. The CDR3 is made up of 13 amino acids. The germline V gene has CDR1 SSHAT and CDR2 FNYEAQ (reference sequence). The CDR3 is CASSLGASSEQFF. The CDR3 bases are TGTGCCAGCAGCTTAGGGGCCTCTAGCGAGCAGTTCTTC.